This paragraph reports one T cell receptor (beta chain). This clonotype was recorded at least ten times. Its antigen is not yet known. No per-base quality is available; no much larger clone lies one base away. Sequencing was carried out with an Illumina HiSeq 1500. Clones were called with MiXCR by TCRdb after fastp trimmed the public reads at Q25, and only in-frame beta chains were retained. Duplicate CDR3 protein sequences are folded into a single record with the most common DNA and genes. The sample table shows roughly 310,000 distinct CDR3 sequences, and roughly a sixth are seen once. The ten most abundant clones make up around 12% of the sample. This sample is part of a study of T cell repertoires in cytomegalovirus infection (dated by TCRdb to between 2018 and 2021). In the study overall: Because public TCR beta signatures pointed to carriage of CMV infection together with the matching HLA type, the HLA type of each donor mattered for the analysis. Broad study findings and their caveats: Cumulative frequency of public TCR beta family members discriminated carriers of CMV infection plus the relevant HLA type in this cohort and an independent approximately 400-donor cohort. The ex vivo response was dominated by HLA-C-restricted CMV-specific TCR beta clonotypes, and the single most frequent clonotype in two of eight donors was supplied by these HLA-C-restricted clonotypes.

Sequenced: PBMCs. The sequence came from a human donor in good health (CMV status not recorded). Some clones in this sample may be carry-over from other donors' samples.

The bases are TGTGCCAGCAGCTTCGAACCCCCGACCCAGTACTTC. Its amino acids are CASSFEPPTQYF. Recombination connected TRBV7-2 to TRBJ2-5; the D gene is not confidently resolved. The junction shows trimming of 3 bases on V and 7 bases on J, plus 9 bases between the germline ends. As encoded in the germline V gene, CDR1 is SGHTA while CDR2 is FQGNSA. The CDR3 spans 12 residues, from the cysteine through the phenylalanine. Only CDR3 DNA remains: 36 bases, in frame from the first base.